Listed below are T cell receptor beta chains from one sample, sequenced in a study of response to subunit inactivated influenza vaccine. TCRdb re-called the RT-PCR reads through MiXCR, storing one row per CDR3 protein. The sample includes fewer than 600,000 distinct CDR3 sequences, less than 7.5% seen only once; the top ten take less than 15%. This material consisted of PBMCs from blood, taken roughly 24 months after vaccination. The receptor set was obtained from a man aged 45-69 years who received an inactivated influenza vaccine. Both conserved end residues are part of each CDR3. D genes are given only for firm matches. Not all rows give a size; the values are once, few, many and, for expanded clones, a class.

abundance	v_gene	j_gene	d_gene	CDR3aa	CDR3nt
-	TRBV7-6	TRBJ2-6	-	CASSLSPSGANVLTF	TGTGCCAGCAGCCTAAGCCCCTCTGGGGCCAACGTCCTGACTTTC
-	TRBV28	TRBJ2-7	-	CASRGERHEQYF	TGTGCCAGCAGGGGGGAAAGACACGAGCAGTACTTC
-	TRBV7-2	TRBJ2-2	-	CASSFHRTTGELFF	TGTGCCAGCAGCTTCCACAGAACCACCGGGGAGCTGTTTTTT
few	TRBV2	TRBJ1-1	-	CASRDRGPNTEAFF	TGTGCCAGCAGGGATCGGGGGCCGAACACTGAAGCTTTCTTT
many	TRBV5-1	TRBJ2-7	-	CASSPLGGTTYEQYF	TGCGCCAGCAGCCCTCTTGGGGGCACCACCTACGAGCAGTACTTC
few	TRBV7-9	TRBJ1-4	-	CASSWQGLGEKLFF	TGTGCCAGCAGCTGGCAGGGGTTGGGAGAAAAACTGTTTTTT
many	TRBV3-1	TRBJ1-5	TRBD1	CASSYGTGNQPQHF	TGTGCCAGCAGCTACGGGACAGGCAATCAGCCCCAGCATTTT
many	TRBV12-3/TRBV12-4	TRBJ1-3	-	CASSFTVSGNTIYF	TGTGCCAGCAGTTTTACCGTTTCTGGAAACACCATATATTTT
-	TRBV6-1	TRBJ2-7	TRBD2	CASSPRTSGDYEQYF	TGTGCCAGCAGCCCCAGGACTAGCGGGGACTACGAGCAGTACTTC
few	TRBV6-1	TRBJ2-5	-	CASRTALWGETQYF	TGTGCCAGCAGAACGGCCCTCTGGGGAGAGACCCAGTACTTC
few	TRBV20-1	TRBJ1-3	TRBD1	CSAKHGTVSGNTIYF	TGCAGTGCTAAGCACGGGACAGTCAGTGGAAACACCATATATTTT
many	TRBV4-1	TRBJ2-7	TRBD2	CASSQATGGTYEQYF	TGCGCCAGCAGCCAAGCAACGGGGGGGACCTACGAGCAGTACTTC
-	TRBV20-1	TRBJ2-3	TRBD2	CSALVAGVSDTQYF	TGCAGTGCTCTGGTAGCGGGGGTGTCAGATACGCAGTATTTT
many	TRBV9	TRBJ2-5	-	CASSVGVGQETQYF	TGTGCCAGCAGCGTAGGGGTGGGGCAAGAGACCCAGTACTTC
-	TRBV7-9	TRBJ2-7	-	CASSLDGFDEQYF	TGTGCCAGCAGCTTAGACGGATTCGACGAGCAGTACTTC
few	TRBV3-1	TRBJ2-1	TRBD2	CASSQRGLREGHNEQFF	TGTGCCAGCAGCCAACGGGGCTTGCGGGAGGGTCACAATGAGCAGTTCTTC
many	TRBV27	TRBJ1-5	TRBD1	CASSFTGVQPQHF	TGTGCCAGCAGTTTTACAGGGGTGCAGCCCCAGCATTTT
-	TRBV7-3	TRBJ2-5	-	CASSLRDGRVETQYF	TGTGCCAGCAGCCTCCGGGACGGTAGGGTTGAGACCCAGTACTTC
-	TRBV4-1	TRBJ2-5	-	CASSQERSGSFQYF	TGCGCCAGCAGCCAAGAGAGATCAGGGTCGTTCCAGTACTTC
few	TRBV5-1	TRBJ1-2	TRBD1	CASSSFDRDRNYGYTF	TGCGCCAGCAGCTCCTTTGACCGGGACAGGAACTATGGCTACACCTTC
few	TRBV6-1	TRBJ2-3	-	CAIRPASTDTQYF	TGTGCCATCCGTCCGGCCAGCACAGATACGCAGTATTTT
many	TRBV25-1	TRBJ2-1	TRBD2	CASSEFGGADEQFF	TGTGCCAGCAGTGAATTCGGGGGGGCCGATGAGCAGTTCTTC
-	TRBV20-1	TRBJ1-2	-	CSARDGGVSGYTF	TGCAGTGCTAGAGACGGCGGGGTCTCTGGCTACACCTTC
-	TRBV5-4	TRBJ2-5	TRBD2	CASSRGLAGAGETQYF	TGTGCCAGCAGCAGGGGACTAGCGGGGGCCGGGGAGACCCAGTACTTC
-	TRBV5-1	TRBJ2-3	-	CASSQSGGSTDTQYF	TGCGCCAGCAGCCAATCCGGGGGCAGCACAGATACGCAGTATTTT
many	TRBV19	TRBJ2-5	TRBD2	CASSIAGLATQETQYF	TGTGCCAGTAGTATCGCGGGACTAGCGACTCAAGAGACCCAGTACTTC
-	TRBV6-5	TRBJ1-3	-	CASSYQGSSGNTIYF	TGTGCCAGCAGTTACCAGGGGAGCTCTGGAAACACCATATATTTT
many	TRBV28	TRBJ2-5	-	CASSKPTAQVQETQYF	TGTGCCAGCAGTAAACCGACTGCTCAGGTCCAAGAGACCCAGTACTTC
-	TRBV5-6	TRBJ2-7	-	CASSRLLESEQYF	TGTGCCAGCAGCCGCCTACTGGAATCCGAGCAGTACTTC
many	TRBV12-3/TRBV12-4	TRBJ1-5	-	CASSFSGGNQPQHF	TGTGCCAGCAGCTTCTCAGGGGGCAATCAGCCCCAGCATTTT
-	TRBV3-1	TRBJ1-2	TRBD1	CASSPETGPYGYTF	TGTGCCAGCAGCCCAGAGACAGGGCCCTATGGCTACACCTTC
-	TRBV6-2/TRBV6-3	TRBJ2-7	-	CASSPTIWISYEQYF	TGTGCCAGCAGTCCGACCATATGGATCTCCTACGAGCAGTACTTC
few	TRBV20-1	TRBJ2-3	TRBD1	CSATTGGRSNAQYF	TGCAGTGCTACTACAGGGGGCCGTTCAAACGCGCAGTATTTT
-	TRBV7-9	TRBJ2-1	TRBD1	CASSDPRDREQFF	TGTGCCAGCAGCGATCCGCGAGACAGGGAACAGTTCTTC
few	TRBV20-1	TRBJ1-1	-	CSARRGMNTEAFF	TGCAGTGCTAGGCGGGGGATGAACACTGAAGCTTTCTTT
few	TRBV25-1	TRBJ2-2	-	CASRVGVDTGELFF	TGTGCCAGCAGAGTAGGGGTGGACACCGGGGAGCTGTTTTTT
many	TRBV12-3/TRBV12-4	TRBJ2-6	-	CATSRSGANVLTF	TGTGCCACCTCCCGCTCTGGGGCCAACGTCCTGACTTTC
-	TRBV25-1	TRBJ2-7	-	CASSDSRPGNEQYF	TGTGCCAGCAGTGACTCCCGTCCGGGGAACGAGCAGTACTTC